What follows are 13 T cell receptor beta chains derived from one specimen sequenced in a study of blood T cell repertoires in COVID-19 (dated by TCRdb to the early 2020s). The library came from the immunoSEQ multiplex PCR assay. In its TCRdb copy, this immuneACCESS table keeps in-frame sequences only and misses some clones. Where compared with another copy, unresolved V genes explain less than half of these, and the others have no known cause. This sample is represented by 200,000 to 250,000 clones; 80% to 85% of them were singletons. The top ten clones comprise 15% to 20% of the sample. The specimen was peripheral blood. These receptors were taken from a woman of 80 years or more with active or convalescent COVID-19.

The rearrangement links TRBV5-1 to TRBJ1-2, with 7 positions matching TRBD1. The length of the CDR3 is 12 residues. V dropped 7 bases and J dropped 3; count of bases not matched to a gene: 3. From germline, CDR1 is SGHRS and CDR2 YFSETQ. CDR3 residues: CASGGTDYGYTF. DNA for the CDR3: TGCGCCAGCGGAGGGACAGACTATGGCTACACCTTC.

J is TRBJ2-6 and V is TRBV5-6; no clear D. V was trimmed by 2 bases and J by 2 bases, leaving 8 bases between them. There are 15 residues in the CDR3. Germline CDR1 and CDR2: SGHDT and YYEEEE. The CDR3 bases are TGTGCCAGCAGCTTAAATCAGGCTGGGGCCAACGTCCTGACTTTC. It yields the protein CASSLNQAGANVLTF.

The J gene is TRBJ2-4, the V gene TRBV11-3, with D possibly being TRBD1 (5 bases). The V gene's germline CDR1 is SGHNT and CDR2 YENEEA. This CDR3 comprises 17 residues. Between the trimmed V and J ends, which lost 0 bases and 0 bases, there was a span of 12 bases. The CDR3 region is CASSLDSAGIAKNIQYF. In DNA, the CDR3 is TGTGCCAGCAGCTTAGATTCCGCAGGGATAGCCAAAAACATTCAGTACTTC.

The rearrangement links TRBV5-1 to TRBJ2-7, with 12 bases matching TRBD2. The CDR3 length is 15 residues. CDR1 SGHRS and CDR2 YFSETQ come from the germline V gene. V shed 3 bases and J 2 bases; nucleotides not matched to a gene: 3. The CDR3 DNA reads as TGCGCCAGCAGCTACACTAGCGGGAGGACCTACGAGCAGTACTTC. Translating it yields CASSYTSGRTYEQYF.

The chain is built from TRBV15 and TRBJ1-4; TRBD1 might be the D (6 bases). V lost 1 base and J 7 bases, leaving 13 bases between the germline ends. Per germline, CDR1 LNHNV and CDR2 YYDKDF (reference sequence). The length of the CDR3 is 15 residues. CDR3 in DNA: TGTGCCACCAGCAGAGCCCGGACAGATCTTGAAAAACTGTTTTTT. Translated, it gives CATSRARTDLEKLFF.

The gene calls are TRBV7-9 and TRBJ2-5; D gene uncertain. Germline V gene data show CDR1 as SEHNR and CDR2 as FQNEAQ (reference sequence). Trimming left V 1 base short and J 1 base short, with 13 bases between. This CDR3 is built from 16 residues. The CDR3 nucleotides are TGTGCCAGCAGCTTAGATGGCGGCGGCCCCCAAGAGACCCAGTACTTC. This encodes CASSLDGGGPQETQYF.

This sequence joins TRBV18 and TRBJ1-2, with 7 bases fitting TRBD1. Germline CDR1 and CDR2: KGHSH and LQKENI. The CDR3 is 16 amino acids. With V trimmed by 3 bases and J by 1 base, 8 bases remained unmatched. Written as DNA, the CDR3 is TGTGCCAGCTCACCTGAGGGGGCCTACCTTAACTATGGCTACACCTTC. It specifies CASSPEGAYLNYGYTF.

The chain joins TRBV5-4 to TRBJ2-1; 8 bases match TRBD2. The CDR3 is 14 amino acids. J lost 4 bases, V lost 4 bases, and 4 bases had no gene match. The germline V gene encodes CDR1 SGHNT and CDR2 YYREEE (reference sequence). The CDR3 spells CASSETSAYNEQFF. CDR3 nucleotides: TGTGCCAGCAGCGAGACTAGCGCTTACAATGAGCAGTTCTTC.

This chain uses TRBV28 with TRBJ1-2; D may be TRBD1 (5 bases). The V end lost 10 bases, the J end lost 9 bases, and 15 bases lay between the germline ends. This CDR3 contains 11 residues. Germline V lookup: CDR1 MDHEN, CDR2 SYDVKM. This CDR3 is CATEWGVRYTF. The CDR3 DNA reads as TGTGCCACCGAGTGGGGGGTGCGCTACACCTTC.

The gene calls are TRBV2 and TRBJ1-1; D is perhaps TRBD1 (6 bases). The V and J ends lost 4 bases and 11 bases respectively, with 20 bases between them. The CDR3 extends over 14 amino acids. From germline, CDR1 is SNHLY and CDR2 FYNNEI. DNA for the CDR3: TGTGCCAGCAGTGTCTTAGGACAGCTTGTAATGGCTTTCTTT. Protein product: CASSVLGQLVMAFF. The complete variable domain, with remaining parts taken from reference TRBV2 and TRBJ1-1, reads EPEVTQTPSHQVTQMGQEVILRCVPISNHLYFYWYRQILGQKVEFLVSFYNNEISEKSEIFDDQFSVERPDGSNFTLKIRSTKLEDSAMYFCASSVLGQLVMAFFGQGTRLTVV.

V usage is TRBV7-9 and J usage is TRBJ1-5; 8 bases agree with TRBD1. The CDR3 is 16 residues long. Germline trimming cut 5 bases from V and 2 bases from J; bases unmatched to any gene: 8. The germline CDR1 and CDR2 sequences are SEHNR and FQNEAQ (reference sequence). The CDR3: CASSPGTGEGNQPQHF. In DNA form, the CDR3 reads TGTGCCAGCAGCCCTGGGACAGGCGAGGGCAATCAGCCCCAGCATTTT.

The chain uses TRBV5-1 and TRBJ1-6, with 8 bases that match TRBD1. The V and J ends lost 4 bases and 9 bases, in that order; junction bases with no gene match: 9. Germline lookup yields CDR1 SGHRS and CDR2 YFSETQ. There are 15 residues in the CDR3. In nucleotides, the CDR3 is TGCGCCAGCAGCATAACAGGGGGTCTTGGTTCACCCCTCCACTTT. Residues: CASSITGGLGSPLHF.

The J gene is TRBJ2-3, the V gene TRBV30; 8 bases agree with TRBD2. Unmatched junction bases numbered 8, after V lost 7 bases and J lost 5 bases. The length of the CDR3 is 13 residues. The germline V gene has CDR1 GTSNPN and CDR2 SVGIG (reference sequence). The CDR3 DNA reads TGTGCCTACGGGGGGGTGAGGGTAGATACGCAGTATTTT. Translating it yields CAYGGVRVDTQYF. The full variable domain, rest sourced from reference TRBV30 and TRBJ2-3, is SQTIHQWPATLVQPVGSPLSLECTVEGTSNPNLYWYRQAAGRGLQLLFYSVGIGQISSEVPQNLSASRPQDRQFILSSKKLLLSDSGFYLCAYGGVRVDTQYFGPGTRLTVL.